Shown below are 27 T cell receptor beta chains from a single sample sequenced in a study of human T cells and chemical hapten exposure. The total RNA was obtained from whole blood that was not fractionated. TCRdb reprocessed the 5' RACE reads with MiXCR, giving one entry per CDR3 protein. The data show some 150,000 distinct CDR3 sequences, with 3.5% to 5% seen just once and over 1.1% held by the top ten. All receptors come from a female donor in good health.

This clonotype was found many times. The chain links TRBV28 to TRBJ2-5; either TRBD1 or TRBD2 may supply D (5 bases each). V lost 2 bases and J 1 base, leaving 8 bases between the germline ends. The CDR3 is made up of 14 amino acids. Germline V CDR1 and CDR2: MDHEN, SYDVKM. CDR3 protein: CASSLGGSQETQYF. The CDR3, as DNA: TGTGCCAGCAGTTTAGGGGGATCCCAAGAGACCCAGTACTTC.

This clonotype was seen ten or more times. The chain recombines TRBV20-1 with TRBJ1-2; 7 positions match TRBD1. J lost 5 bases, V lost 6 bases, and 15 bases had no gene match. The CDR3 runs to 15 residues. Germline V gene lookup returns CDR1 DFQATT and CDR2 SNEGSKA (reference sequence). CDR3 amino acids: CSASPYGQDIYGYTF. The CDR3, as DNA: TGCAGTGCCTCCCCATACGGACAGGATATTTATGGCTACACCTTC.

This clonotype was counted at least ten times. The gene calls are TRBV6-2 or TRBV6-3 and TRBJ1-1; D ambiguous. The germline V gene has CDR1 MNHEY and CDR2 SVGEGT. The CDR3 has 16 amino acids. Trimming removed 3 bases from V and 4 bases from J, with 18 bases in between. CDR3 region: CASSYTPPGQGTEAFF. The CDR3 coding sequence is TGTGCCAGCAGTTATACACCGCCTGGGCAAGGCACTGAAGCTTTCTTT.

This clonotype was seen repeatedly, ten times or more. The chain combines TRBV12-3 or TRBV12-4 with TRBJ1-1; 9 nucleotides align to TRBD1. Trimming took 5 bases from V and 6 from J; bases not matched to a gene: 7. This CDR3 contains 14 residues. This chain's CDR3 is CASSPGQGGAEAFF. The CDR3 region has the DNA TGTGCCAGCAGTCCGGGACAGGGAGGGGCTGAAGCTTTCTTT.

In its sample, this clonotype was seen many times. The chain couples TRBV7-2 to TRBJ2-1; no definite D call. Germline CDR1 is SGHTA and CDR2 is FQGNSA. The V and J ends lost 5 bases and 4 bases respectively, with 9 bases between them. The CDR3 has 13 amino acids. The CDR3 nucleotides read TGTGCCAGCAGCCCCAGGCGTTACAATGAGCAGTTCTTC. Translated, it gives CASSPRRYNEQFF. Full variable domain (rest looked up from reference TRBV7-2 and TRBJ2-1): GAGVSQSPSNKVTEKGKDVELRCDPISGHTALYWYRQSLGQGLEFLIYFQGNSAPDKSGLPSDRFSAERTGGSVSTLTIQRTQQEDSAVYLCASSPRRYNEQFFGPGTRLTVL.

There are many counts of this clonotype. This chain joins TRBV5-1 and TRBJ2-7, with TRBD2 matching 11 bases. CDR1 is SGHRS and CDR2 is YFSETQ in the germline V gene. Trimming took 5 bases from V and 7 from J; bases not matched to a gene: 8. CDR3 length equals 14 residues. CDR3 nucleotide sequence: TGCGCCAGCAGTACGACTAGCGGGGTCTTAGAGCAGTACTTC. Protein sequence: CASSTTSGVLEQYF.

This clonotype was observed many times. The chain carries TRBV12-3 or TRBV12-4 and TRBJ2-1; the D is unclear. The CDR3 length is 15 residues. The V gene lost 7 bases and the J gene lost 5 bases, with 18 bases spanning the gap. The DNA of the CDR3 is TGTGCCAGCACCACGCCCCAATCGAGGAACAATGAGCAGTTCTTC. It translates to CASTTPQSRNNEQFF.

This clonotype was seen at least ten times. The chain employs TRBV2 and TRBJ2-7, with 11 bases aligning to TRBD1. In germline, CDR1 is SNHLY, CDR2 FYNNEI. The CDR3 covers 15 residues. J gave up 1 base and V 6 bases, and 5 bases lay outside the gene matches. The CDR3 region is CASRLGQGESYEQYF. CDR3 bases: TGTGCCAGCAGACTGGGACAGGGGGAATCCTACGAGCAGTACTTC.

This clonotype occurred many times. This chain joins TRBV6-6 and TRBJ1-2; D might be TRBD1 (5 bases). CDR3 length: 14 residues. Germline V gives CDR1 MNHNY, CDR2 SVGAGI (reference sequence). V shed 6 bases and J shed 8 bases, with 19 bases lying between them. The CDR3: CASRREGTSGGYTF. The CDR3 DNA sequence: TGTGCCAGCAGGAGGGAGGGGACGAGCGGGGGCTACACCTTC.

The J gene is TRBJ1-5, the V gene TRBV7-9, with 11 bases that match TRBD1. V shed 3 bases and J 0 bases; nucleotides not matched to a gene: 7. The germline V gene has CDR1 SEHNR and CDR2 FQNEAQ (reference sequence). The CDR3 spans 18 residues. The CDR3 sequence is CASSLGGTGGYSNQPQHF. The DNA of the CDR3 is TGTGCCAGCAGCTTGGGGGGGACAGGGGGTTATAGCAATCAGCCCCAGCATTTT.

This clonotype was seen a handful of times. This sequence joins TRBV11-2 and TRBJ2-7; D unclear. The V gene's germline CDR1 is SGHAT and CDR2 FQNNGV. This CDR3 has 12 amino acids. Deletions cut 3 bases from V and 4 bases from J, with 7 bases between. CDR3 loop: CASSFFGYEQYF. The CDR3 region has the DNA TGTGCCAGCAGCTTTTTCGGGTACGAGCAGTACTTC.

This clonotype was seen only a few times. This chain links TRBV12-3 or TRBV12-4 with TRBJ2-1; D possibly corresponds to TRBD1 (5 bases). The CDR3 runs to 16 residues. With 5 bases removed from V and 5 bases from J, the gap between germline ends came to 19 bases. CDR3 loop: CASSAADSQVDNEQFF. The DNA for the CDR3 is TGTGCCAGCAGTGCCGCCGACAGTCAGGTCGACAATGAGCAGTTCTTC.

The V call is TRBV19, the J call TRBJ1-5; the D is unclear. In germline, CDR1 is LNHDA, CDR2 SQIVND (reference sequence). V shed 0 bases and J shed 4 bases, with 13 bases lying between them. There are 16 residues in the CDR3. The CDR3 region has the DNA TGTGCCAGTAGTATAGATCAAGTGGCGGGAAATCAGCCCCAGCATTTT. Translated: CASSIDQVAGNQPQHF.

This clonotype was detected many times. V usage is TRBV30 and J usage is TRBJ2-7; D might be TRBD2 (6 bases). CDR3 length: 11 amino acids. The germline CDR1 and CDR2 sequences are GTSNPN and SVGIG (reference sequence). V gave up 8 bases and J gave up 3 bases, with 11 bases separating them. The CDR3 DNA follows: TGTGCCGGCACCGGGGGCTACGAGCAGTACTTC. Translated, it gives CAGTGGYEQYF. Full variable domain (missing parts from reference TRBV30 and TRBJ2-7): SQTIHQWPATLVQPVGSPLSLECTVEGTSNPNLYWYRQAAGRGLQLLFYSVGIGQISSEVPQNLSASRPQDRQFILSSKKLLLSDSGFYLCAGTGGYEQYFGPGTRLTVT.

This clonotype occurred many times. The chain uses TRBV28 and TRBJ1-6; no clear D. The CDR3 spans 15 residues. CDR1 MDHEN and CDR2 SYDVKM come from the germline V gene. Trimming pared 4 bases from V and 0 bases from J, leaving 7 bases between. The DNA for the CDR3 is TGTGCCAGCAGTTCTCTGAGCTCCTATAATTCACCCCTCCACTTT. This encodes CASSSLSSYNSPLHF. Looking up the rest from reference TRBV28 and TRBJ1-6 gives the full variable domain: DVKVTQSSRYLVKRTGEKVFLECVQDMDHENMFWYRQDPGLGLRLIYFSYDVKMKEKGDIPEGYSVSREKKERFSLILESASTNQTSMYLCASSSLSSYNSPLHFGNGTRLTVT.

The table lists this clonotype with many counts. The CDR3 DNA sequence: TGTGCTAGTGGTTTGCGGACGAATTCACCCCTCCACTTT. Residues: CASGLRTNSPLHF. J is TRBJ1-6 and V is TRBV12-5, with no clear D. The CDR3 covers 13 residues. V lost 2 bases to trimming and J lost 7 bases, with 6 bases between them. Germline V gene data show CDR1 as LGHNT and CDR2 as FRNRAP.

This clonotype was detected many times. The rearrangement uses TRBV4-1 and TRBJ2-7; D uncertain. Germline values: CDR1 MGHRA, CDR2 YSYEKL. V lost 0 bases, J lost 2 bases, and 14 bases lay in between. The CDR3 is 16 residues long. This chain's CDR3 is CASSQDRRVTAYEQYF. CDR3 in DNA: TGCGCCAGCAGCCAAGATCGAAGAGTGACTGCCTACGAGCAGTACTTC.

This clonotype was recorded at least ten times. The chain uses TRBV12-3 or TRBV12-4 and TRBJ2-5, with TRBD1 identical over 10 bases. Trimming took 8 bases from V and 4 from J; bases not matched to a gene: 10. The CDR3 is 15 residues long. The CDR3 DNA reads as TGTGCCAGCGGGCGCGGGACAGGGGTTGGAGAGACCCAGTACTTC. Translation: CASGRGTGVGETQYF.

There are many counts of this clonotype. The chain is built from TRBV4-2 and TRBJ1-6; no clear D gene. Per the germline V gene, CDR1 is LGHNA and CDR2 is YNFKEQ. The germline V and J ends were trimmed by 1 base and 10 bases, with 8 bases remaining between them. The CDR3 is 13 residues long. The CDR3 DNA reads TGTGCCAGCAGCCAAGTATGGGGATCACCCCTCCACTTT. Translation: CASSQVWGSPLHF.

This clonotype was detected many times. This chain joins TRBV9 and TRBJ1-6; D call uncertain. The CDR3 is 14 amino acids. Germline values: CDR1 SGDLS, CDR2 YYNGEE. V lost 0 bases and J lost 6, with 7 bases in between. Written as DNA, the CDR3 is TGTGCCAGCAGCGTAGATTCCCCTAATTCACCCCTCCACTTT. Its translation: CASSVDSPNSPLHF.

This clonotype was observed at least ten times. V gene TRBV7-2 combines with J gene TRBJ2-1; the match to TRBD2 covers 7 bases. The CDR3 consists of 13 residues. Germline V gene sequence: CDR1 SGHTA, CDR2 FQGNSA. With 5 bases clipped from V and 10 bases from J, the junction kept 8 bases outside the gene matches. CDR3 DNA sequence: TGTGCCAGCAGCGGAGCAGCGGGAAGGGAGCAGTTCTTC. Translated, it gives CASSGAAGREQFF.

In this sample, this clonotype turned up many times. The V and J genes are TRBV28 and TRBJ2-1, with D unresolved. CDR1 is MDHEN, CDR2 SYDVKM, per germline. The CDR3 spans 16 residues. Trimming stripped 5 bases from V and 0 bases from J, with 14 bases between. CDR3 region: CASSLRAKSSYNEQFF. The CDR3 DNA is TGTGCCAGCAGTCTAAGGGCCAAGAGCTCCTACAATGAGCAGTTCTTC. Complete variable domain (other parts from reference TRBV28 and TRBJ2-1): DVKVTQSSRYLVKRTGEKVFLECVQDMDHENMFWYRQDPGLGLRLIYFSYDVKMKEKGDIPEGYSVSREKKERFSLILESASTNQTSMYLCASSLRAKSSYNEQFFGPGTRLTVL.

In its sample, this clonotype was seen many times. V is TRBV29-1 and J is TRBJ2-3, with 8 bases identical to TRBD2. V trimming: 8 bases; J trimming: 1 base; junction bases outside the gene matches: 5. Per germline, CDR1 SQVTM and CDR2 ANQGSEA. This CDR3 contains 13 residues. The CDR3 DNA follows: TGCAGCAACGGGGGGGTGGGCACAGATACGCAGTATTTT. Amino acid sequence: CSNGGVGTDTQYF.

At least ten counts were recorded for this clonotype. The V call is TRBV20-1, the J call TRBJ2-5; a possible D gene is TRBD2 (5 bases). The CDR3 runs to 12 residues. Germline lookup yields CDR1 DFQATT and CDR2 SNEGSKA (reference sequence). Trimming left V 1 base short and J 5 bases short, with 8 bases between. As DNA, the CDR3 is TGCAGTGCTAGAGTCGGGGTGGAGACCCAGTACTTC. It is translated as CSARVGVETQYF.

Ten or more counts support this clonotype. This rearrangement joins TRBV4-2 to TRBJ2-3; D is perhaps TRBD1 or TRBD2 (6 bases each). The CDR3 extends over 15 amino acids. CDR1 LGHNA and CDR2 YNFKEQ come from the germline V gene. V lost 4 bases, J lost 0 bases, and 11 bases lay in between. The DNA for the CDR3 is TGTGCCAGCAGCCCCCCGGGGGCAAGCACAGATACGCAGTATTTT. Protein sequence: CASSPPGASTDTQYF.

The V gene is TRBV3-1, the J gene TRBJ2-7, with D perhaps TRBD2 (6 bases). CDR1 and CDR2 from the germline V gene are LGHDT and YNNKEL (reference sequence). V was trimmed by 4 bases and J by 0 bases, leaving 7 bases between them. The CDR3 extends over 13 amino acids. The CDR3 is CASSPGVSYEQYF. The CDR3 bases are TGTGCCAGCAGCCCGGGGGTCTCCTACGAGCAGTACTTC.

This clonotype was seen ten or more times. The chain links TRBV6-6 to TRBJ2-7, with 7 bases aligning to TRBD2. With 1 base clipped from V and 2 bases from J, the junction kept 5 bases outside the gene matches. CDR3 length: 15 residues. Looked up from germline, CDR1 is MNHNY and CDR2 is SVGAGI (reference sequence). The CDR3 is CASSYLSGGTYEQYF. The CDR3 region has the DNA TGTGCCAGCAGTTACTTGTCGGGGGGTACCTACGAGCAGTACTTC.